What follows are 18 T cell receptor beta chains derived from one specimen sequenced in a study of a mutant IDH1 vaccine in newly diagnosed glioma. Sequencing used immunoSEQ multiplex PCR; TCRdb keeps in-frame clones, though not all of them. The table records just under 45,000 clones, approximately 90% of them present only once. Their specific antigens are unknown. Time point here: week 23, last vaccination. The study gave 300 ug of mutant IDH1 20-mer peptide per vaccine dose, with topical imiquimod. The sequencing used PBMCs, collected from a glioma patient whose treatment included an IDH1 peptide vaccine. The receptors were sampled from a man in his forties or fifties with glioma.

This chain joins TRBV10-1 and TRBJ1-5; tentative D call: TRBD1 (5 bases). The germline V gene has CDR1 WNHNN and CDR2 SYGVQD (reference sequence). Trimming took 3 bases from V and 2 from J, leaving 14 bases between them. The CDR3 extends over 16 amino acids. Here the CDR3 DNA reads TGCGCCAGCAGTGACCCGGGGACGTACGGCAATCAGCCCCAGCATTTT. It encodes CASSDPGTYGNQPQHF.

The V gene is TRBV6-1, the J gene TRBJ2-3, with D possibly being TRBD2 (6 bases). The germline V gene encodes CDR1 MNHNS and CDR2 SASEGT. CDR3 size: 19 residues. The V end lost 4 bases, the J end lost 4 bases, and 27 bases lay between the germline ends. The CDR3 DNA reads TGTGCCAGCAGTGTGGGTCAGCTACCGGGACTTAGCTGGTCAGATACGCAGTATTTT. It yields the protein CASSVGQLPGLSWSDTQYF.

This chain links TRBV7-9 with TRBJ2-2; 9 bases are shared with TRBD1. With 2 bases clipped from V and 4 bases from J, the junction kept 8 bases outside the gene matches. The V gene's germline CDR1 is SEHNR and CDR2 FQNEAQ (reference sequence). CDR3 size: 17 residues. The CDR3 loop reads CASSLPLGTGITGELFF. In DNA form, the CDR3 reads TGTGCCAGCAGCTTACCTTTAGGGACAGGGATCACCGGGGAGCTGTTTTTT.

On this clone itself: The sample carries other DNA sequences with the same CDR3. The CDR3 DNA is TGTGCCAGCAGGGGGGACGGCTACACCTTC. It translates to CASRGDGYTF. The rearrangement links TRBV6-5 to TRBJ1-2, with D maybe TRBD1 (5 bases). CDR1 is MNHEY, CDR2 SVGAGI, per germline. Trimming stripped 6 bases from V and 8 bases from J, with 7 bases between. The CDR3 contains 10 residues.

This clone was detected only once. The CDR3, as DNA: TGTGCCAGCCGCCTCGCAGCAAACTATGGCTACACCTTC. Translated: CASRLAANYGYTF. The V call is TRBV5-4, the J call TRBJ1-2; D is ambiguous. Looked up from germline, CDR1 is SGHNT and CDR2 is YYREEE (reference sequence). The V and J ends lost 7 bases and 2 bases respectively, with 12 bases between them. This CDR3 is built from 13 residues.

The chain carries TRBV28 and TRBJ1-1; TRBD1 might be the D (6 bases). Per germline, CDR1 MDHEN and CDR2 SYDVKM. The V end was cut by 6 bases, the J end by 4 bases, with 18 bases between. This CDR3 spans 15 amino acids. Here the CDR3 DNA reads TGTGCCAGCAGACCTCATTCGGGGGCGGCCACTGAAGCTTTCTTT. The encoded protein is CASRPHSGAATEAFF.

V is TRBV12-5 and J is TRBJ2-3; 10 nucleotides align to TRBD1. Germline CDR1 and CDR2: LGHNT and FRNRAP. The ends lost 5 bases at V and 6 bases at J; junction bases unmatched: 8. The length of the CDR3 is 15 residues. CDR3: CASGIGQGVGDTQYF. CDR3 nucleotides: TGTGCTAGTGGTATCGGACAGGGGGTTGGGGATACGCAGTATTTT. The whole variable domain, filled in from reference TRBV12-5 and TRBJ2-3, reads DARVTQTPRHKVTEMGQEVTMRCQPILGHNTVFWYRQTMMQGLELLAYFRNRAPLDDSGMPKDRFSAEMPDATLATLKIQPSEPRDSAVYFCASGIGQGVGDTQYFGPGTRLTVL.

This clone was detected only a few times. The chain combines TRBV27 with TRBJ1-1, with a tentative D call TRBD1 (6 bases). The germline V gene encodes CDR1 MNHEY and CDR2 SMNVEV (reference sequence). The CDR3 extends over 13 amino acids. V lost 2 bases and J lost 5, with 9 bases in between. The CDR3 is CASSLRQVTEAFF. The CDR3 nucleotides read TGTGCCAGCAGTTTACGACAGGTGACTGAAGCTTTCTTT.

The chain joins TRBV5-1 to TRBJ2-3; D assignment may be TRBD1 or TRBD2 (5 bases each). The CDR3 has 16 residues. Germline V CDR1 and CDR2: SGHRS, YFSETQ. V lost 0 bases, J lost 2 bases, and 13 bases lay in between. Here the CDR3 reads CASSLASRDATDTQYF. The DNA for the CDR3 is TGCGCCAGCAGCTTGGCCAGCAGGGACGCCACAGATACGCAGTATTTT.

In nucleotides, the CDR3 is TGTGCCTGGAGTGCCGTTGGCACTGAAGCTTTCTTT. This encodes CAWSAVGTEAFF. The V gene is TRBV30, the J gene TRBJ1-1; D unresolved. Germline CDR1 and CDR2: GTSNPN and SVGIG (reference sequence). This CDR3 contains 12 residues. V was clipped by 1 base and J by 4 bases, with 7 bases between them.

The chain has TRBV4-2 and TRBJ2-7, with 9 bases identical to TRBD1. With V trimmed by 3 bases and J by 5 bases, 8 bases remained unmatched. The CDR3 sequence is 15 residues long. Germline CDR1 reads LGHNA; CDR2 reads YNFKEQ. CDR3 loop: CASSHRGTGSNEQYF. In nucleotides, the CDR3 is TGTGCCAGCAGCCATCGAGGGACAGGGAGCAACGAGCAGTACTTC.

The chain joins TRBV4-3 to TRBJ2-2; D is undetermined. Germline CDR1 reads LGHNA; CDR2 reads YSLEER. This CDR3 region has 15 residues. V was cut by 4 bases and J by 3 bases, with 12 bases left in between. The CDR3 region has the DNA TGCGCCAGCAGCCCCATTGATGGGGACACCGGGGAGCTGTTTTTT. Translating gives CASSPIDGDTGELFF.

The chain has TRBV5-1 and TRBJ1-4; no clear D. Germline V gene data show CDR1 as SGHRS and CDR2 as YFSETQ. The CDR3 totals 14 residues. Trimming left V 2 bases short and J 1 base short, with 6 bases between. The CDR3 coding sequence is TGCGCCAGCAGCTTCGAGGGAACTAATGAAAAACTGTTTTTT. It specifies CASSFEGTNEKLFF.

The CDR3 coding sequence is TGTGCCAGCAGCGTGACAGGGGATAACACTGAAGCTTTCTTT. It is translated as CASSVTGDNTEAFF. The rearrangement links TRBV6-5 to TRBJ1-1, with 8 bases matching TRBD1. Unmatched junction bases numbered 5, after V lost 6 bases and J lost 2 bases. The germline gives CDR1 MNHEY, CDR2 SVGAGI. The length of the CDR3 is 14 residues.

The chain is built from TRBV2 and TRBJ2-7; 8 nucleotides match TRBD2. The CDR3 spans 16 residues. V dropped 5 bases and J dropped 2; count of bases not matched to a gene: 11. The germline V gene encodes CDR1 SNHLY and CDR2 FYNNEI. CDR3 amino acids: CASSKGSGKVPYEQYF. DNA of the CDR3: TGTGCCAGCAGTAAGGGTAGCGGGAAAGTCCCCTACGAGCAGTACTTC.

The chain uses TRBV7-2 and TRBJ1-5; D is perhaps TRBD1 (5 bases). Trimming cost V 2 bases and J 6 bases, with 11 bases left between them. Germline loops: CDR1 SGHTA, CDR2 FQGNSA. The CDR3 loop spans 14 amino acids. CDR3 residues: CASSLRQGSQPQHF. The CDR3 DNA is TGTGCCAGCAGCTTAAGGCAGGGTAGTCAGCCCCAGCATTTT. The full variable domain, in which reference TRBV7-2 and TRBJ1-5 provide the parts outside the CDR3, is GAGVSQSPSNKVTEKGKDVELRCDPISGHTALYWYRQSLGQGLEFLIYFQGNSAPDKSGLPSDRFSAERTGGSVSTLTIQRTQQEDSAVYLCASSLRQGSQPQHFGDGTRLSIL.

This chain connects TRBV5-1 to TRBJ2-7; 9 positions agree with TRBD1. V shed 0 bases and J 8 bases; nucleotides not matched to a gene: 6. Germline-derived CDR1 and CDR2 are SGHRS and YFSETQ. The CDR3 is 14 residues long. In DNA form, the CDR3 reads TGCGCCAGCAGCTTGGGGGACAGGGTGGGGCAGCAGTACTTC. It codes for CASSLGDRVGQQYF.

This clone was recorded once. DNA for the CDR3: TGCGCCAGCGGCACGGGAGTTGAGCAGTTCTTC. Its translation: CASGTGVEQFF. V gene TRBV10-2 combines with J gene TRBJ2-1; tentatively, D is TRBD2 (6 bases). Trimming took off 8 bases at V and 9 bases at J, with 11 bases between the two ends. From germline, CDR1 is WSHSY and CDR2 SAAADI. The CDR3 length is 11 residues.